This TCR beta chain was recorded in a study of blood T cell repertoires in COVID-19. In the original processing: The authors estimated nucleated cell counts from reference gene primer amplification. Sequenced by immunoSEQ multiplex PCR; TCRdb stores in-frame clones only, minus some. The D gene and trimming were derived from the DNA, and the V and J assignments and clone size from that table. In the table there are a few hundred thousand clones, roughly nine tenths of which are singletons. Trimming took 3 bases from V and 6 from J; bases not matched to a gene: 1. The germline CDR1 and CDR2 sequences are WNHNN and SYGVQD (reference sequence). This CDR3 comprises 13 residues. Individuals aged about 18 to 89 years were recruited from 24 US areas. Allocation to cohorts depended on clinical history reported by the participants.

The sequence came from a woman between 40 and 55 years old who had been exposed to COVID-19. The specimen sequenced was PBMCs or T cells enriched from blood (not recorded which). The genes are TRBV10-1 and TRBJ2-3; 9 bases match TRBD2. CDR3 residues: CASSDAGGDTQYF. In DNA, the CDR3 is TGCGCCAGCAGTGATGCGGGGGGGGATACGCAGTATTTT.